A selection of T cell receptor beta chains follows, all from one sample in a study of cytomegalovirus exposure and HLA in healthy donors. Libraries were prepared by immunoSEQ multiplex PCR; TCRdb keeps only in-frame clonotypes and omits some of them. The data hold some 120,000 clones, with about 90% observed a single time. Material: PBMCs. The receptors here all came from a man aged 30-40 years in good health and CMV-seronegative. The CDR3 runs from the conserved cysteine through the conserved F or W. A clone size is listed for some rows: how often the clone was seen (once, few, many), or a class if it is expanded.

.	14	TRBV6-5	CASSGQGGNYEQYF
.	14	TRBV9	CASSAGQVSYEQYF
.	17	TRBV9	CASSSTPLGAATDTQYF
.	17	TRBV9	CASSAGTSGGARETQYF
.	16	TRBV12-5	CASGAPGTGGYNEQFF
.	13	TRBV2	CASTPSRTDTQYF
.	13	TRBV21-1	CASSGTAQETQYF
.	13	TRBV12-5	CASATGLRTEAFF
few	17	TRBV27	CASSRGAAGGPGETQYF
.	16	TRBV5-1	CASSPGTTLSGSPLHF
.	13	TRBV13	CASSLEGVHEQYF
.	16	TRBV4-1	CASSPKGRGLNTEAFF
.	14	TRBV7-8	CASSGRPRGREQFF
.	14	TRBV9	CASSVEARVGELFF
.	14	TRBV5-4	CASSWDRGTYGYTF
.	14	TRBV27	CASSRTSGPYEQYF
few	11	TRBV25-1	CASNSIYGYTF